The present TCR beta chain was sequenced within a study of metastatic and nonmetastatic thyroid tumors. Remarks on this clone: Its antigen remains unidentified.

How the authors handled the data: A classifier for distant metastasis in papillary thyroid cancer was constructed using CDR3 differences observed across clinicopathological groups. TCRdb reassembled clones from the PCR reads with MiXCR. The V and J calls reflect TCRdb's pipeline rather than the authors' work. The sample lists roughly 39,000 clones, roughly 45% occurring once. Study-wide findings and caveats: Reported TCR beta diversity, measured in blood and tumor, was significantly higher for malignant thyroid tumors than for benign nodules.

No treatment had been given to any patient before thyroid surgery. Sequences were obtained from tumor tissue. The clonotype originates from a male donor with papillary thyroid cancer or a benign thyroid nodule (not recorded which). Some clones in this sample may be carry-over from other donors' samples.

CDR3 sequence: CASSNRGSGNTIYF. In DNA form, the CDR3 reads TGTGCCAGTAGTAATAGGGGGTCTGGAAACACCATATATTTT. The rearrangement links TRBV19 to TRBJ1-3; D might be TRBD1 (6 bases). The germline V gene has CDR1 LNHDA and CDR2 SQIVND (reference sequence). This CDR3 has 14 residues. V lost 4 bases to trimming and J lost 1 base, with 8 bases between them.